One and the same sample provided the 13 T cell receptor beta chains below, sequenced in a study of blood T cells in healthy people across ages. Then a second PCR, running roughly 6 to 11 cycles, was carried out with a sample-barcoded 5' primer and a J-beta primer mix. TCRdb itself ran the 5' RACE reads through MiXCR, one entry per CDR3 protein. The table has some 1.4 million distinct CDR3 sequences, approximately 40% seen once. Sequenced: blood. The receptors derive from a woman younger than 35 in good health.

V usage is TRBV12-3 or TRBV12-4 and J usage is TRBJ1-1; no clear D. There are 15 residues in the CDR3. V was clipped by 5 bases and J by 3 bases, with 16 bases between them. The DNA of the CDR3 is TGTGCCAGCAGTCCCGGACCGGATCGGGACACTGAAGCTTTCTTT. Protein sequence: CASSPGPDRDTEAFF.

The rearrangement uses TRBV7-8 and TRBJ1-1; D call uncertain. The CDR3 spans 15 residues. Looked up from germline, CDR1 is SGHVS and CDR2 is FQNEAQ. Trimming removed 4 bases from V and 0 bases from J, with 12 bases in between. The CDR3 bases are TGTGCCAGCAGCTCTATCGACCCCATGAACACTGAAGCTTTCTTT. Translation: CASSSIDPMNTEAFF.

The chain carries TRBV6-1 and TRBJ2-1; 15 bases align to TRBD2. The CDR3 has 16 residues. From germline, CDR1 is MNHNS and CDR2 SASEGT. The ends lost 7 bases at V and 6 bases at J; junction bases unmatched: 7. The CDR3 is CASKVWGLAGGNEQFF. For the CDR3, the DNA is TGTGCCAGCAAAGTTTGGGGACTAGCGGGGGGCAATGAGCAGTTCTTC.

The J gene is TRBJ2-7, the V gene TRBV5-1; D might be TRBD2 (6 bases). Germline values: CDR1 SGHRS, CDR2 YFSETQ. The CDR3 is 14 residues long. V lost 4 bases and J lost 3, with 14 bases in between. For the CDR3, the DNA is TGCGCCAGCAGCGGCGGGACGGCACTCTACGAGCAGTACTTC. It specifies CASSGGTALYEQYF.

Here the CDR3 reads CSASGDSQRNTEAFF. CDR3 in DNA: TGCAGTGCTAGTGGGGACAGCCAAAGGAACACTGAAGCTTTCTTT. This chain joins TRBV20-1 and TRBJ1-1; TRBD1 aligns across 7 bases. CDR1 is DFQATT and CDR2 is SNEGSKA in the germline V gene (reference sequence). V was pared by 3 bases and J by 1 base, with 8 bases of the junction left unmatched. CDR3 length: 15 amino acids.

The chain has TRBV5-1 and TRBJ2-6; 8 nucleotides line up with TRBD2. The V gene end was trimmed by 0 bases and the J gene end by 12 bases; junction bases not matched to a gene: 8. In germline, CDR1 is SGHRS, CDR2 YFSETQ. The CDR3 totals 15 residues. The CDR3 protein is CASSLGVAGPRVLTF. The CDR3 DNA reads TGCGCCAGCAGCTTGGGGGTAGCGGGACCTCGCGTCCTGACTTTC.

There are a few counts of this clonotype. The rearrangement links TRBV10-3 to TRBJ2-1; D uncertain. The CDR3 is 11 amino acids. Trimming removed 4 bases from V and 9 bases from J, with 7 bases in between. From germline, CDR1 is ENHRY and CDR2 SYGVKD. The CDR3, as DNA: TGTGCCATCAGTGGGCCCAGTGAGCAGTTCTTC. Its translation is CAISGPSEQFF.

Remarks on this clonotype: One end of the junction is discordant with germline, which a read error may explain. This sequence joins TRBV28 and TRBJ2-3; possibly TRBD1 for D (5 bases). This CDR3 has 16 amino acids. Germline CDR1 and CDR2: MDHEN and SYDVKM. CDR3 residues: CANSLSGQGRTDTQYF. The CDR3 coding sequence is TGTGCCAACAGTTTATCAGGGCAGGGTAGGACAGATACGCAGTATTTT.

The chain employs TRBV20-1 and TRBJ2-3; 8 bases are a match to TRBD2. The CDR3 runs 14 residues. From germline, CDR1 is DFQATT and CDR2 SNEGSKA (reference sequence). V was pared by 3 bases and J by 5 bases, with 7 bases of the junction left unmatched. CDR3 DNA: TGCAGTGCTAGGATCGGGGGGGCCAAAGATACGCAGTATTTT. Translated, it gives CSARIGGAKDTQYF.

This rearrangement joins TRBV28 to TRBJ1-5, with a weak D call TRBD1 (6 bases). The CDR3 sequence is 14 residues long. CDR1 and CDR2 from the germline V gene are MDHEN and SYDVKM. Trimming cost V 5 bases and J 10 bases, with 18 bases left between them. The CDR3 region is CASSVQGKVDPQHF. The CDR3 coding sequence is TGTGCCAGCAGTGTACAGGGTAAGGTCGATCCCCAGCATTTT.

This chain connects TRBV6-5 to TRBJ2-2, with TRBD2 matching over 7 bases. Looked up from germline, CDR1 is MNHEY and CDR2 is SVGAGI. The CDR3 is 14 amino acids. The junction had 0 bases not matched to a gene; V was cut back by 4 bases and J by 1 base. CDR3 protein: CASSSSGNTGELFF. Here the CDR3 DNA reads TGTGCCAGCAGTTCTAGCGGGAACACCGGGGAGCTGTTTTTT.

The gene calls are TRBV5-6 and TRBJ1-1; D might be TRBD1 (5 bases). The ends were cut back, 5 bases at V and 6 bases at J, with 14 bases in the middle. Germline V gene lookup returns CDR1 SGHDT and CDR2 YYEEEE. The CDR3 has 13 residues. CDR3 sequence reads: CASRWAGEAEAFF. Written as DNA, the CDR3 is TGTGCCAGCAGATGGGCGGGGGAGGCTGAAGCTTTCTTT.

The chain joins TRBV5-1 to TRBJ2-1; 7 nucleotides line up with TRBD1. Germline loops: CDR1 SGHRS, CDR2 YFSETQ. This CDR3 spans 14 amino acids. V lost 2 bases, J lost 5 bases, and 4 bases stayed unmatched. The CDR3: CASSFQQGNNEQFF. The CDR3 DNA reads TGCGCCAGCAGCTTCCAACAGGGGAACAATGAGCAGTTCTTC.